The rows below give T cell receptor beta chains drawn from one sample of a study of T cell repertoires in cytomegalovirus infection. MiXCR was run by TCRdb on the reads, yielding one entry per CDR3 protein. Altogether approximately 150,000 distinct CDR3 sequences are present, 17% being singletons, with the ten largest covering around 20%. Input material: CD8+ T cells from PBMCs. Every receptor here comes from a human donor in good health (CMV status not recorded). Some clones in this sample may be carry-over from other donors' samples. Each CDR3 is given with its conserved first and last residue. A D gene is named only where the DNA matches it firmly. Only some rows state a clone size, as once, few, many or a class for expanded clones.

j_call clone_size v_call d_call cdr3_nt cdr3_aa
TRBJ2-7 - TRBV25-1 - TGTGCCAGCAGTGAACTGGGGAGCTCCTACGAGCAGTACTTC CASSELGSSYEQYF
TRBJ2-7 many TRBV7-8 - TGTGCCAGCAGCTTAGGGTTTACAGCCGGACCCTACGAGCAGTACTTC CASSLGFTAGPYEQYF
TRBJ2-3 - TRBV6-4 - TGTGCCAGCAGTGCCAGCGACACAGATACGCAGTATTTT CASSASDTDTQYF
TRBJ2-1 few TRBV6-2/TRBV6-3 - TGTGCCAGCAGCCACGGGGTGCACCCTGAGCAGTTCTTC CASSHGVHPEQFF
TRBJ2-7 - TRBV6-2/TRBV6-3 - TGTGCCAGCAGGCCCCCGCGGATGAACTACGAGCAGTACTTC CASRPPRMNYEQYF
TRBJ1-1 few TRBV4-1 - TGCGCCAGCAGCCAAAACAAACCGGGGACTGAAGCTTTCTTT CASSQNKPGTEAFF
TRBJ1-3 - TRBV7-8 - TGTGCCAGCAGTTCCCCTCACCCAGGGGAGGAAGAGTCAAACACCATATATTTT CASSSPHPGEEESNTIYF
TRBJ2-3 - TRBV11-2 - TGTGCCAGCAGCGTGACGTGGGACCGTAGCACAGATACGCAGTATTTT CASSVTWDRSTDTQYF
TRBJ1-2 - TRBV7-9 - TGTGCCAGCAGCTCAGGGAGGGGCAGGGGAGACGGCTACACCTTC CASSSGRGRGDGYTF
TRBJ2-2 few TRBV13 TRBD2 TGTGCCAGCAGCACCGCCGGGGGGGGCCGGTCCGGGGAGCTGTTTTTT CASSTAGGGRSGELFF
TRBJ2-3 - TRBV6-2/TRBV6-3 - TGTGCCAGCAAGGGGACGGACACAGATACGCAGTATTTT CASKGTDTDTQYF
TRBJ1-6 - TRBV13 - TGTGCCAGCAGCTTAGGGACCCTTAATTCACCCCTCCACTTT CASSLGTLNSPLHF
TRBJ2-3 - TRBV7-6 - TGTGCCAGCAGCAACGGGGATACGCAGTATTTT CASSNGDTQYF
TRBJ2-7 - TRBV7-8 - TGTGCCAGCAGGGGAAGCGGCGCCTCCTACGAGCAGTACTTC CASRGSGASYEQYF
TRBJ1-1 - TRBV27 - TGTGACAGCGGCGACAGTTTTGAAGCTTTCTTT CDSGDSFEAFF
TRBJ2-7 - TRBV2 - TGTGCCAGCAGCCCTTCTCCGGGACTTTACTACGAGCAGTACTTC CASSPSPGLYYEQYF
TRBJ1-1 - TRBV4-2 - TGTGCCAGCAGCCACCGGGGGGGGGCGAACGCTGAAGCTTTCTTT CASSHRGGANAEAFF
TRBJ2-6 - TRBV6-5 TRBD1 TGTGCCAGCAGCCCCTGGGGACAGGGCCACTCTGGGGCCAACGTCCTGACTTTC CASSPWGQGHSGANVLTF
TRBJ2-7 few TRBV7-9 TRBD1 TGTGCCAGCAGCTTTTTCCACACAGGGGCTGATGGCGAGCAGTACTTC CASSFFHTGADGEQYF
TRBJ1-5 - TRBV7-2 - TGTGCCAGCAGCTTAGGAGGGTCAGACGCCCAGCATTTT CASSLGGSDAQHF
TRBJ2-7 many TRBV7-2 TRBD1 TGTGCCAGCAGCCGGACAGGCCTTCCCATCGAGCAGTACTTC CASSRTGLPIEQYF
TRBJ2-2 few TRBV20-1 TRBD2 TGCAGTACCTCCCGGGGGGGGGACACCGGGGAGCTGTTTTTT CSTSRGGDTGELFF
TRBJ2-6 many TRBV19 TRBD1 TGTGCCACCCGACCCGGGACAGGGGGCCCTGGGGCCAACGTCCTGACTTTC CATRPGTGGPGANVLTF
TRBJ2-5 - TRBV7-8 TRBD1 TGTGCCGGCAGCCCTGCATGGACAGGGAATGAAGAGACCCAGTACTTC CAGSPAWTGNEETQYF
TRBJ2-7 - TRBV29-1 TRBD1 TGCAGCGTTGGCCGGGACAGGACTCTCTCCTACGAGCAGTACTTC CSVGRDRTLSYEQYF
TRBJ1-1 - TRBV20-1 - TGCAGTGCTCAAGAGGGAAGAGGTACTGAAGCTTTCTTT CSAQEGRGTEAFF
TRBJ2-5 - TRBV7-9 TRBD2 TGTGCCAGCAGCTCCACCCGGCTAGCGGGAGGGATGCAAGAGACCCAGTACTTC CASSSTRLAGGMQETQYF
TRBJ2-7 few TRBV6-2/TRBV6-3 - TGTGCCAGCAGCAGTAGACCCAACTACGAGCAGTACTTC CASSSRPNYEQYF
TRBJ2-1 - TRBV4-3 - TGCGCCAGCAGCCAAGATCTCGGCCCCGAACAGTTCTTC CASSQDLGPEQFF